Only a few counts were recorded for the clone carrying this TCR beta chain. The antigen is not known. Other DNA sequences from this sample encode an identical CDR3 as well. This record belongs to a study of T cell responses to AZD1222 COVID-19 vaccine. General study points: Vaccine-associated CD4 TCRs spanned spike, dominant at 160-218 and 743-854.

The ends were cut back, 1 base at V and 0 bases at J, with 1 base in the middle. The CDR3 is 13 amino acids. TCRdb's copy holds only in-frame clones and misses some; the assay was immunoSEQ multiplex PCR. The sample includes about 120,000 clones, roughly 90% seen only once; the top ten take more than 7%. The sample in question was peripheral blood, obtained 28 days after the second AZD1222 dose. The receptor was derived from an adult who received the AZD1222 COVID-19 vaccine. The chain has TRBV12-3 or TRBV12-4 and TRBJ1-5; unclear D gene. The CDR3 protein is CASSLGSNQPQHF. The CDR3 DNA follows: TGTGCCAGCAGTTTAGGTAGCAATCAGCCCCAGCATTTT.